These 15 T cell receptor beta chains were sequenced from one sample in a study of beta chain features in type 1 diabetes. Expressed TCRB transcripts were sequenced because the entire RNA isolate underwent reverse transcription. Repertoires were generated with immunoSEQ multiplex PCR, while TCRdb's copy carries only in-frame clones and drops some. The sample consists of 160,000 or so clones, 11% of them appearing once. Sample: central memory CD4+ T cells from blood. The receptors derive from a young man in good health.

A note on this clone: A read error may produce the germline difference seen at one junction end. Other DNA variants within this sample encode the same CDR3. Written as DNA, the CDR3 is TGCGCCAGCAGCTCCCTAGGGTTCGACGAGCAGTATTTC. Protein product: CASSSLGFDEQYF. The chain employs TRBV5-1 and TRBJ2-7; no reliable D call. Per germline, CDR1 SGHRS and CDR2 YFSETQ. This CDR3 is 13 amino acids long.

The chain uses TRBV7-2 and TRBJ2-7; 14 positions match TRBD2. Trimming took 4 bases from V and 4 from J; bases not matched to a gene: 6. The CDR3 extends over 16 amino acids. In germline, CDR1 is SGHTA, CDR2 FQGNSA. This CDR3 is CASSSYGLAGGYEQYF. The CDR3 DNA reads as TGTGCCAGCAGCTCATACGGACTAGCGGGGGGTTACGAGCAGTACTTC. The complete variable domain, with remaining parts taken from reference TRBV7-2 and TRBJ2-7, reads GAGVSQSPSNKVTEKGKDVELRCDPISGHTALYWYRQSLGQGLEFLIYFQGNSAPDKSGLPSDRFSAERTGGSVSTLTIQRTQQEDSAVYLCASSSYGLAGGYEQYFGPGTRLTVT.

A few counts support this clone. The chain links TRBV16 to TRBJ2-2; unclear D gene. With 0 bases removed from V and 4 bases from J, the gap between germline ends came to 6 bases. The CDR3 length is 14 residues. Germline CDR1 is KGHSY and CDR2 is FQNENV. The CDR3 is CASSQSRSTGELFF. The CDR3 nucleotides are TGTGCCAGCAGCCAATCAAGGAGCACCGGGGAGCTGTTTTTT.

This clone has more than one count but fewer than ten. The chain combines TRBV2 with TRBJ2-1; possibly TRBD2 for D (6 bases). The germline gives CDR1 SNHLY, CDR2 FYNNEI. The CDR3 covers 12 residues. The V gene lost 8 bases and the J gene lost 9 bases, with 14 bases spanning the gap. CDR3 nucleotide sequence: TGTGCCAGCTTAATGGGGAGGAGTGAGCAGTTCTTC. Amino acids: CASLMGRSEQFF.

The V gene is TRBV9, the J gene TRBJ2-5; weak D call: TRBD1 (5 bases). The CDR3 runs to 16 residues. CDR1 is SGDLS and CDR2 is YYNGEE in the germline V gene. The V and J ends lost 4 bases and 1 base respectively, with 17 bases between them. For the CDR3, the DNA is TGTGCCAGCAGCCCTATGGGTACAGGACCCCAAGAGACCCAGTACTTC. Its protein product is CASSPMGTGPQETQYF.

This clone was seen ten or more times. The sample contains more than one DNA sequence encoding this CDR3. This chain joins TRBV7-2 and TRBJ2-3; TRBD2 matches at 7 bases. CDR3 length: 14 residues. The trim removed 5 bases at V and 1 base at J, leaving 3 bases unmatched. CDR1 and CDR2 (germline): SGHTA, FQGNSA. The CDR3 nucleotides are TGTGCCAGCAGCCTCCTAGCGGGCACAGATACGCAGTATTTT. It translates to CASSLLAGTDTQYF.

The gene calls are TRBV5-1 and TRBJ1-1, with TRBD1 matching over 7 bases. Germline V gene sequence: CDR1 SGHRS, CDR2 YFSETQ. The length of the CDR3 is 14 residues. V lost 3 bases, J lost 7 bases, and 9 bases stayed unmatched. This CDR3 reads CASSSTGRPFEAFF. CDR3 sequence (DNA): TGCGCCAGCAGCTCGACAGGGCGTCCCTTTGAAGCTTTCTTT.

This clone was counted only a few times. V usage is TRBV6-6 and J usage is TRBJ2-5; 11 nucleotides agree with TRBD1. The V segment lost 6 bases and the J segment 6 bases; nucleotides outside the gene matches: 9. The CDR3 is made up of 15 amino acids. Germline V gives CDR1 MNHNY, CDR2 SVGAGI (reference sequence). The CDR3 DNA follows: TGTGCCAGCAGCCCTGGACAGGGGGCGGTGAAGACCCAGTACTTC. Encoded protein: CASSPGQGAVKTQYF.

This clone was detected a few times. This chain connects TRBV7-2 to TRBJ1-2, with TRBD1 matching over 8 bases. The CDR3 runs 17 residues. With 2 bases clipped from V and 3 bases from J, the junction kept 11 bases outside the gene matches. CDR1 is SGHTA, CDR2 FQGNSA, per germline. The CDR3 here is CASSLNFNRGRDYGYTF. CDR3 nucleotides: TGTGCCAGCAGCTTAAATTTCAACAGGGGGAGGGACTATGGCTACACCTTC.

This clone appeared a few times. The chain is built from TRBV5-1 and TRBJ2-5; D may match TRBD1 or TRBD2 (5 bases each). Germline CDR1 SGHRS, CDR2 YFSETQ. V was cut by 0 bases and J by 5 bases, with 14 bases left in between. This CDR3 region has 15 residues. The CDR3 bases are TGCGCCAGCAGCTTGGCCGAGGGACCGTGGGAGACCCAGTACTTC. Its translation: CASSLAEGPWETQYF.

The rearrangement joins TRBV19 to TRBJ1-6; 8 nucleotides line up with TRBD1. This CDR3 region has 15 residues. V shed 4 bases, J shed 7 bases, and the junction held 6 bases outside the gene matches. Germline CDR1 reads LNHDA; CDR2 reads SQIVND (reference sequence). The CDR3 DNA is TGTGCCAGTAGTAACCAGGGGGCGTCGAATTCACCCCTCCACTTT. Residues: CASSNQGASNSPLHF. The whole variable domain, remainder taken from reference TRBV19 and TRBJ1-6, is DGGITQSPKYLFRKEGQNVTLSCEQNLNHDAMYWYRQDPGQGLRLIYYSQIVNDFQKGDIAEGYSVSREKKESFPLTVTSAQKNPTAFYLCASSNQGASNSPLHFGNGTRLTVT.

This clone was detected a few times. The chain carries TRBV5-4 and TRBJ2-3, with 7 bases fitting TRBD1. Losses at the gene ends were 1 base for V and 4 bases for J; bases not matched to a gene: 6. This CDR3 spans 15 amino acids. Germline V CDR1 and CDR2: SGHNT, YYREEE (reference sequence). The CDR3 reads CASSLRGGMPDTQYF. Written as DNA, the CDR3 is TGTGCCAGCAGCTTGAGAGGGGGCATGCCAGATACGCAGTATTTT.

The V call is TRBV27, the J call TRBJ1-2, with D perhaps TRBD1 (5 bases). The CDR3 is made up of 12 amino acids. V was trimmed by 5 bases and J by 4 bases, leaving 8 bases between them. The germline gives CDR1 MNHEY, CDR2 SMNVEV (reference sequence). DNA for the CDR3: TGTGCCAGCAGTACCCAGGGCTATGGCTACACCTTC. As protein: CASSTQGYGYTF.

The rearrangement links TRBV5-1 to TRBJ2-7, with D possibly TRBD1 on 6 matching bases. The CDR3 spans 15 residues. Trimming stripped 2 bases from V and 0 bases from J, with 12 bases between. The germline gives CDR1 SGHRS, CDR2 YFSETQ. CDR3 loop: CASSLQGKSSYEQYF. DNA for the CDR3: TGCGCCAGCAGCTTACAGGGCAAGAGCTCCTACGAGCAGTACTTC.

This clone was counted between two and nine times. The V gene is TRBV10-3, the J gene TRBJ2-2, with 9 positions matching TRBD2. The CDR3 is 14 residues long. V shed 4 bases, J shed 5 bases, and the junction held 2 bases outside the gene matches. Germline V gene lookup returns CDR1 ENHRY and CDR2 SYGVKD. The DNA for the CDR3 is TGTGCCATCAGTGTCCTAGCGGGGACCGGGGAGCTGTTTTTT. This gives the protein CAISVLAGTGELFF.